These 14 T cell receptor beta chains share one sample of origin, sequenced in a study of T cells after somatic rescue of genetic block. Only in-frame clones appear in the TCRdb table, and some are missing; sequencing was by immunoSEQ multiplex PCR. In the table there are tens of thousands of clones, 92% of which are singletons. Source material: peripheral blood mononuclear cells (PBMCs). These receptors came from a man aged 35 to 55.

This chain uses TRBV19 with TRBJ1-5, with a possible D match to TRBD1 (6 bases). V dropped 5 bases and J dropped 4 bases, with 15 bases sitting between them. The CDR3 spans 15 residues. CDR1 is LNHDA and CDR2 is SQIVND in the germline V gene (reference sequence). The CDR3 is CASSPSEGGNQPQHF. The DNA of the CDR3 is TGTGCCAGTAGTCCCTCGGAGGGGGGTAATCAGCCCCAGCATTTT.

The J gene is TRBJ2-5, the V gene TRBV4-1; D gene unclear. Germline loops: CDR1 MGHRA, CDR2 YSYEKL. V was trimmed by 1 base and J by 2 bases, leaving 11 bases between them. This CDR3 is built from 15 residues. The CDR3 reads CASSQVWADQETQYF. Written as DNA, the CDR3 is TGCGCCAGCAGCCAAGTCTGGGCAGATCAAGAGACCCAGTACTTC.

The V gene is TRBV28, the J gene TRBJ2-5; TRBD2 agrees at 8 bases. The J segment lost 2 bases and the V segment lost 7 bases, leaving 3 bases of the junction unmatched. This CDR3 has 13 residues. The germline gives CDR1 MDHEN, CDR2 SYDVKM. This CDR3 is CASTLAGQETQYF. CDR3 DNA: TGTGCCAGCACCTTAGCGGGACAAGAGACCCAGTACTTC.

The chain uses TRBV9 and TRBJ2-1; D uncertain. The germline V gene has CDR1 SGDLS and CDR2 YYNGEE. CDR3 size: 17 residues. Trimming removed 0 bases from V and 4 bases from J, with 17 bases in between. CDR3 region: CASSVGVSLPAYNEQFF. The DNA for the CDR3 is TGTGCCAGCAGCGTAGGAGTCTCTCTCCCCGCGTACAATGAGCAGTTCTTC.

V is TRBV11-2 and J is TRBJ1-1; D is ambiguous. The CDR3 has 16 amino acids. Germline loops: CDR1 SGHAT, CDR2 FQNNGV. V shed 0 bases and J shed 2 bases, with 13 bases lying between them. The CDR3: CASSLDYGDGNTEAFF. The DNA for the CDR3 is TGTGCCAGCAGCTTAGATTATGGGGATGGAAACACTGAAGCTTTCTTT. Looking up the rest from reference TRBV11-2 and TRBJ1-1 gives the full variable domain: EAGVAQSPRYKIIEKRQSVAFWCNPISGHATLYWYQQILGQGPKLLIQFQNNGVVDDSQLPKDRFSAERLKGVDSTLKIQPAKLEDSAVYLCASSLDYGDGNTEAFFGQGTRLTVV.

V gene TRBV18 combines with J gene TRBJ2-5, with D hard to call. This CDR3 spans 13 amino acids. V lost 2 bases and J lost 2, with 6 bases in between. Germline assignment: CDR1 KGHSH and CDR2 LQKENI. The CDR3: CASSPLPQETQYF. CDR3 in DNA: TGTGCCAGCTCACCATTGCCGCAAGAGACCCAGTACTTC.

The chain is built from TRBV6-4 and TRBJ2-1, with a tentative D call TRBD1 (5 bases). This CDR3 is built from 14 residues. The germline V and J ends were trimmed by 3 bases and 6 bases, with 12 bases remaining between them. Germline CDR1 reads MRHNA; CDR2 reads SNTAGT. The DNA of the CDR3 is TGTGCCAGCAGTGATGGGGCTTCTTCCAATGAGCAGTTCTTC. Its protein is CASSDGASSNEQFF.

This clone was seen only once. The rearrangement uses TRBV5-1 and TRBJ2-7, with 11 bases aligning to TRBD2. Germline CDR1 SGHRS, CDR2 YFSETQ. The CDR3 contains 15 residues. The junction had 6 bases not matched to a gene; V was cut back by 4 bases and J by 3 bases. CDR3 coding DNA: TGCGCCAGCAGCGATTCCGGGACTAGCGGCTACGAGCAGTACTTC. It is translated as CASSDSGTSGYEQYF. The variable domain in full, completed from reference TRBV5-1 and TRBJ2-7, reads KAGVTQTPRYLIKTRGQQVTLSCSPISGHRSVSWYQQTPGQGLQFLFEYFSETQRNKGNFPGRFSGRQFSNSRSEMNVSTLELGDSALYLCASSDSGTSGYEQYFGPGTRLTVT.

The rearrangement joins TRBV6-5 to TRBJ2-5; 9 bases line up with TRBD2. The junction had 6 bases not matched to a gene; V was cut back by 2 bases and J by 5 bases. The CDR3 sequence is 15 residues long. Looked up from germline, CDR1 is MNHEY and CDR2 is SVGAGI. The DNA of the CDR3 is TGTGCCAGCAGTTACGCAGTAGCGGGAGTTGAGACCCAGTACTTC. It codes for CASSYAVAGVETQYF.

The chain joins TRBV6-1 to TRBJ1-5, with D uncertain. V lost 7 bases and J lost 2, with 12 bases in between. Germline CDR1 MNHNS, CDR2 SASEGT. This CDR3 has 14 amino acids. CDR3 bases: TGTGCCAGCACGGTTACGAGGGGCAATCAGCCCCAGCATTTT. Its protein product is CASTVTRGNQPQHF.

The rearrangement links TRBV6-1 to TRBJ2-1; D not certain. The CDR3 spans 13 residues. V was shortened by 7 bases and J by 0 bases, with 7 bases between the two germline ends. The V gene's germline CDR1 is MNHNS and CDR2 SASEGT. CDR3 sequence (DNA): TGTGCCAGCACCACCCCCTCCTACAATGAGCAGTTCTTC. Translating it yields CASTTPSYNEQFF.

The chain joins TRBV28 to TRBJ2-2; TRBD1 aligns across 10 bases. Germline CDR1 reads MDHEN; CDR2 reads SYDVKM. V lost 4 bases to trimming and J lost 2 bases; unmatched junction nucleotides: 4. This CDR3 contains 16 residues. In nucleotides, the CDR3 is TGTGCCAGCAGTTCCGGGACAGGGGTCAACACCGGGGAGCTGTTTTTT. Its translation: CASSSGTGVNTGELFF.

This sequence joins TRBV10-1 and TRBJ2-2; the match to TRBD2 covers 9 bases. This CDR3 comprises 16 residues. Per germline, CDR1 WNHNN and CDR2 SYGVQD (reference sequence). V was clipped by 1 base and J by 5 bases; unmatched bases: 5. As DNA, the CDR3 is TGCGCCAGCAGTGAGTTCCCTAGCGGGGAGACCGGGGAGCTGTTTTTT. Translating gives CASSEFPSGETGELFF.

The genes are TRBV15 and TRBJ1-2; D unclear. Trimming took 0 bases from V and 10 from J, leaving 12 bases between them. Germline CDR1 LNHNV, CDR2 YYDKDF (reference sequence). The CDR3 is 13 residues long. The CDR3 sequence: CATSRDGIQDYTF. In nucleotides, the CDR3 is TGTGCCACCAGCAGAGACGGGATCCAGGACTACACCTTC.